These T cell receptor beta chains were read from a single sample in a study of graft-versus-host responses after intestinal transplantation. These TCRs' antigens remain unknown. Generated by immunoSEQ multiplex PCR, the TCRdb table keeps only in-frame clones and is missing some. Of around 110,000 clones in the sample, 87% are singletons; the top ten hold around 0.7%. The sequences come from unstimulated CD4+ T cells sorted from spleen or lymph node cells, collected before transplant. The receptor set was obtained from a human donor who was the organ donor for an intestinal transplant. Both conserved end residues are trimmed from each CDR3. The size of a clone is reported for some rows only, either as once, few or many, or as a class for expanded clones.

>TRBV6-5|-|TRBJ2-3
ASRTGLSTDTQY
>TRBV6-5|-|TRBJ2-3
ASSYRPGRSTDTQY
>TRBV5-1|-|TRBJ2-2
ASSLEGGELF
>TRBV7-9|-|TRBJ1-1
ASSLNRDTEAF
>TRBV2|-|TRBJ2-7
ASSERDGYYEQY
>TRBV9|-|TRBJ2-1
ASSVAPATSPWYNEQF
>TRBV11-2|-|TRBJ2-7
ASSLERTGSKQY
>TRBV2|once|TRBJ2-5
ASSELLAVYQETQY
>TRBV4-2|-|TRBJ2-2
ASSHGGSQARSTGELF
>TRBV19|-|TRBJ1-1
ASSALQGTEAF
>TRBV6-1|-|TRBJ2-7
ASRQPSTGSQY
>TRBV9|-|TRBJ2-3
AGGQGSTDTQY
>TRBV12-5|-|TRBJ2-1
ASGLVPDGKSSYNEQF
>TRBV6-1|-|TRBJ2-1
ASSPLNEQF
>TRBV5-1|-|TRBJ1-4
ASSTGRGAEKLF
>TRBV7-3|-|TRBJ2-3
ASSSQSSGGTDTQY
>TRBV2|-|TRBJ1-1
ASSIDRGAF
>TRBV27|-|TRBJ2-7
ASRFRGEGSYEQY
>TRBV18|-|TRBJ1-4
ASSPLPRGTNEKLF
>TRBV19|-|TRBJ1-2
ASSARDWTNYGYT
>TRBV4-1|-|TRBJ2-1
ASSQRYQTSGGDEQF
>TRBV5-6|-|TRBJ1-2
ASSFRGGGYT
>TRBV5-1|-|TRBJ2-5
ASSLAGPETQY